One sample yielded the 21 T cell receptor beta chains listed below, sequenced in a study of radiotherapy plus CTLA-4 blockade in lung cancer (dated by TCRdb to between 2018 and 2020). Receptors were amplified or captured by the immunoSEQ multiplex PCR assay. TCRdb limited this immuneACCESS table to in-frame rearrangements with V and J called. A share of clones is missing; checked studies link under half to unresolved V genes, and the rest is unexplained. Across this sample there are approximately 14,000 clones, with around 67% seen only once. Together, the top ten hold around 46% of the sample. The sample in question was peripheral blood, obtained from a patient treated with radiotherapy plus ipilimumab. These receptors were obtained from a human donor with non-small cell lung cancer whose response to radiotherapy plus ipilimumab could not be evaluated.

V gene TRBV6-5 combines with J gene TRBJ1-2; 8 bases map to TRBD1. Looked up from germline, CDR1 is MNHEY and CDR2 is SVGAGI. J gave up 5 bases and V 8 bases, and 13 bases lay outside the gene matches. The length of the CDR3 is 15 residues. The DNA of the CDR3 is TGTGCCAGCCGAAGGACAGGGTCGAGCACATATGGCTACACCTTC. Its protein product is CASRRTGSSTYGYTF.

This clone was seen more than once but under ten times. The chain has TRBV6-1 and TRBJ1-1; D gene unclear. The germline CDR1 and CDR2 sequences are MNHNS and SASEGT. The CDR3 spans 14 residues. Deletions cut 2 bases from V and 5 bases from J, with 12 bases between. DNA of the CDR3: TGTGCCAGCAGTGAACACAGTGAAAAGACTGAAGCTTTCTTT. Translating gives CASSEHSEKTEAFF.

The chain couples TRBV15 to TRBJ1-2, with 10 bases lining up with TRBD1. Germline lookup yields CDR1 LNHNV and CDR2 YYDKDF (reference sequence). The V and J ends lost 0 bases and 0 bases, in that order; junction bases with no gene match: 1. The length of the CDR3 is 16 residues. The DNA for the CDR3 is TGTGCCACCAGCAGAGAGGGACAGGGGACTAACTATGGCTACACCTTC. The encoded protein is CATSREGQGTNYGYTF.

This clone turned up a few times. CDR3 nucleotides: TGTGCCAGCAGCTTAGGAGGGCAGACTGGAAACACCATATATTTT. It is translated as CASSLGGQTGNTIYF. The chain joins TRBV7-2 to TRBJ1-3, with D unclear. The CDR3 runs 15 residues. Germline CDR1 SGHTA, CDR2 FQGNSA. The ends were cut back, 1 base at V and 2 bases at J, with 9 bases in the middle.

The J gene is TRBJ2-7, the V gene TRBV5-5, with a tentative D call TRBD1 (5 bases). Trimming cost V 3 bases and J 3 bases, with 10 bases left between them. Germline V gene sequence: CDR1 SGHKS, CDR2 YYEKEE (reference sequence). The CDR3 length is 13 residues. The CDR3 is CASSSQQVYEQYF. The CDR3 DNA reads as TGTGCCAGCAGCTCCCAACAGGTCTACGAGCAGTACTTC.

This sequence joins TRBV5-1 and TRBJ1-4; a possible D gene is TRBD1 (5 bases). The CDR3 is 15 amino acids. Per germline, CDR1 SGHRS and CDR2 YFSETQ. The V end was cut by 5 bases, the J end by 0 bases, with 11 bases between. The CDR3 sequence is CASRGAVATNEKLFF. The CDR3 coding sequence is TGCGCCAGCAGAGGGGCCGTTGCAACTAATGAAAAACTGTTTTTT.

This clone was counted between two and nine times. The rearrangement uses TRBV7-9 and TRBJ2-7, with D possibly matching TRBD2 (6 bases). The germline gives CDR1 SEHNR, CDR2 FQNEAQ (reference sequence). This CDR3 is 14 amino acids long. The germline V and J ends were trimmed by 1 base and 3 bases, with 10 bases remaining between them. DNA for the CDR3: TGTGCCAGCAGCTTAGATGGGCGGGACTACGAGCAGTACTTC. Translating gives CASSLDGRDYEQYF.

This clone counts as large. The chain recombines TRBV21-1 with TRBJ1-6. TRBV21-1 is a pseudogene. The CDR3 runs 15 residues. CDR3 protein: CASRPGGDMNSPLHF. The CDR3 region has the DNA TGTGCCAGTCGCCCGGGGGGGGATATGAATTCACCCCTCCACTTT.

The rearrangement uses TRBV18 and TRBJ2-7, with D maybe TRBD1 (5 bases). The V gene lost 4 bases and the J gene lost 6 bases, with 19 bases spanning the gap. This CDR3 is 15 amino acids long. Germline CDR1 reads KGHSH; CDR2 reads LQKENI. The CDR3 DNA sequence: TGTGCCAGCTCACGGGGCGGTCCAGGTCAGACCGAGCAGTACTTC. Protein: CASSRGGPGQTEQYF.

CDR3: CASSQESRGALTDTQYF. The CDR3 DNA sequence: TGCGCCAGCAGCCAAGAGTCGCGGGGAGCGCTCACAGATACGCAGTATTTT. The genes are TRBV4-1 and TRBJ2-3; TRBD2 is a possible D gene (6 bases). The V gene's germline CDR1 is MGHRA and CDR2 YSYEKL. Trimming removed 0 bases at V and 2 bases at J, with 15 bases between. The CDR3 consists of 17 residues.

The J gene is TRBJ1-1, the V gene TRBV6-5; TRBD1 might be the D (6 bases). The germline CDR1 and CDR2 sequences are MNHEY and SVGAGI. Trimming left V 2 bases short and J 11 bases short, with 18 bases between. The CDR3 consists of 14 residues. In nucleotides, the CDR3 is TGTGCCAGCAGTTACCAGGGCAGAGGGGGATCCGCTTTCTTT. Amino acid sequence: CASSYQGRGGSAFF.

The chain carries TRBV19 and TRBJ1-5; D is possibly TRBD1 (6 bases). From germline, CDR1 is LNHDA and CDR2 SQIVND (reference sequence). V lost 2 bases and J lost 4, with 9 bases in between. This CDR3 region has 14 residues. The CDR3 coding sequence is TGTGCCAGTAGTATAAGACAGGCAAATCAGCCCCAGCATTTT. Translating it yields CASSIRQANQPQHF.

The chain carries TRBV5-1 and TRBJ2-7; D possibly corresponds to TRBD2 (6 bases). Germline CDR1 is SGHRS and CDR2 is YFSETQ. V was trimmed by 5 bases and J by 2 bases, leaving 14 bases between them. This CDR3 comprises 14 residues. In DNA form, the CDR3 reads TGCGCCAGCAGGCCGGGGGACTCGACCTACGAGCAGTACGTC. Protein sequence: CASRPGDSTYEQYV.

The chain combines TRBV27 with TRBJ2-1, with D maybe TRBD1 (6 bases). With 6 bases removed from V and 8 bases from J, the gap between germline ends came to 17 bases. The CDR3 is 14 amino acids. Germline V lookup: CDR1 MNHEY, CDR2 SMNVEV (reference sequence). The CDR3 here is CASSTDDRLYEQFF. Here the CDR3 DNA reads TGTGCCAGCAGCACAGACGACAGGTTGTATGAGCAGTTCTTC.

This clone was seen only once. V gene TRBV29-1 combines with J gene TRBJ2-5, with 7 bases identical to TRBD1. From germline, CDR1 is SQVTM and CDR2 ANQGSEA. The V segment lost 0 bases and the J segment 0 bases; nucleotides outside the gene matches: 4. CDR3 length: 15 amino acids. CDR3 region: CSVEDRRGHQETQYF. The CDR3 bases are TGCAGCGTTGAAGATAGAAGGGGGCACCAAGAGACCCAGTACTTC.

V and J are TRBV30 and TRBJ1-1; 7 positions agree with TRBD1. The CDR3 sequence is 16 residues long. Germline V gene lookup returns CDR1 GTSNPN and CDR2 SVGIG (reference sequence). J lost 1 base, V lost 2 bases, and 10 bases had no gene match. CDR3 protein: CAWSYKPGTENTEAFF. In nucleotides, the CDR3 is TGTGCCTGGAGTTACAAACCCGGGACAGAGAACACTGAAGCTTTCTTT.

For this clone: A far larger clone is only one base removed, so a read error is likely. This sample includes further DNA sequences coding for the same CDR3. J is TRBJ1-1 and V is TRBV30, with D perhaps TRBD1 (5 bases). CDR1 GTSNPN and CDR2 SVGIG come from the germline V gene (reference sequence). The CDR3 contains 12 residues. The CDR3 sequence: CACSAGGTEAFF. For the CDR3, the DNA is TGTGCCTGTAGTGCGGGGGGCACTGAAGCTTTCTTT.

This clone was seen a handful of times. The chain employs TRBV10-1 and TRBJ2-4, with D perhaps matching TRBD1 (5 bases). This CDR3 spans 16 amino acids. Between the trimmed V and J ends, which lost 5 bases and 0 bases, there was a span of 14 bases. The germline CDR1 and CDR2 sequences are WNHNN and SYGVQD (reference sequence). DNA of the CDR3: TGCGCCAGCAGTCCTCAGGGCCGGTTAGCCAAAAACATTCAGTACTTC. Translated, it gives CASSPQGRLAKNIQYF.

The chain combines TRBV7-8 with TRBJ1-1; D unresolved. This CDR3 has 17 residues. Germline CDR1 reads SGHVS; CDR2 reads FQNEAQ. V was clipped by 1 base and J by 1 base, with 16 bases between them. The CDR3 is CASSLVSRWARNTEAFF. CDR3 sequence (DNA): TGTGCCAGCAGCTTAGTTTCCCGGTGGGCCAGGAACACTGAAGCTTTCTTT. The full variable domain, with the rest looked up from reference TRBV7-8 and TRBJ1-1, is GAGVSQSPRYKVAKRGQDVALRCDPISGHVSLFWYQQALGQGPEFLTYFQNEAQLDKSGLPSDRFFAERPEGSVSTLKIQRTQQEDSAVYLCASSLVSRWARNTEAFFGQGTRLTVV.

The chain combines TRBV28 with TRBJ1-3, with a tentative D call TRBD1 (5 bases). CDR1 is MDHEN and CDR2 is SYDVKM in the germline V gene. The CDR3 is 14 residues long. The V end lost 3 bases, the J end lost 4 bases, and 10 bases lay between the germline ends. The CDR3 DNA sequence: TGTGCCAGCAGTTTTAGGGGCGCCGGAAACACCATATATTTT. As protein: CASSFRGAGNTIYF.

V and J are TRBV9 and TRBJ2-5; no clear D gene. The CDR3 extends over 15 amino acids. The V end lost 0 bases, the J end lost 4 bases, and 13 bases lay between the germline ends. Germline V gene data show CDR1 as SGDLS and CDR2 as YYNGEE. The DNA for the CDR3 is TGTGCCAGCAGCGTAGGAGGTCGGAGTGGAGAGACCCAGTACTTC. It yields the protein CASSVGGRSGETQYF.